These 6 T cell receptor beta chains were all obtained from the same sample, sequenced in a study of blood T cell repertoires in COVID-19. Assay used: immunoSEQ multiplex PCR; TCRdb lists only in-frame clones, some missing. The sample has approximately 90,000 clones, 75% to 90% seen once. Sequencing was performed on peripheral blood. These receptors were obtained from a woman aged 80 or over with acute or convalescent COVID-19.

About this clone: Other DNA sequences of this sample code for an identical CDR3. The chain is built from TRBV9 and TRBJ2-1; D is perhaps TRBD2 (5 bases). V was cut by 0 bases and J by 0 bases, with 7 bases left in between. The CDR3 is 15 residues long. Germline CDR1 SGDLS, CDR2 YYNGEE. CDR3 region: CASSVGGLSYNEQFF. The CDR3 region has the DNA TGTGCCAGCAGCGTAGGAGGGCTCTCCTACAATGAGCAGTTCTTC.

The V call is TRBV7-9, the J call TRBJ1-1; 11 bases are a match to TRBD1. In germline, CDR1 is SEHNR, CDR2 FQNEAQ (reference sequence). The trim removed 6 bases at V and 4 bases at J, leaving 1 base unmatched. This CDR3 spans 13 amino acids. CDR3 DNA sequence: TGTGCCAGCAGGGGACAGGGGGTCACTGAAGCTTTCTTT. Its protein is CASRGQGVTEAFF.

The chain recombines TRBV18 with TRBJ2-2, with 8 bases matching TRBD1. Germline V lookup: CDR1 KGHSH, CDR2 LQKENI. Trimming removed 6 bases from V and 0 bases from J; junction bases left unmatched: 3. This CDR3 comprises 15 residues. CDR3 region: CASSLQGANTGELFF. The CDR3, as DNA: TGTGCCAGCTCCCTACAGGGGGCGAACACCGGGGAGCTGTTTTTT.

V gene TRBV18 combines with J gene TRBJ2-1, with D maybe TRBD2 (6 bases). Germline V gives CDR1 KGHSH, CDR2 LQKENI. The CDR3 extends over 15 amino acids. The ends were cut back, 6 bases at V and 0 bases at J, with 12 bases in the middle. In DNA form, the CDR3 reads TGTGCCAGCTCTACGACTAGAAGCTCCTACAATGAGCAGTTCTTC. It specifies CASSTTRSSYNEQFF. The variable domain in full, completed from reference TRBV18 and TRBJ2-1, reads NAGVMQNPRHLVRRRGQEARLRCSPMKGHSHVYWYRQLPEEGLKFMVYLQKENIIDESGMPKERFSAEFPKEGPSILRIQQVVRGDSAAYFCASSTTRSSYNEQFFGPGTRLTVL.

The chain couples TRBV11-2 to TRBJ2-3, with D maybe TRBD1 (6 bases). There are 16 residues in the CDR3. Looked up from germline, CDR1 is SGHAT and CDR2 is FQNNGV. Trimming pared 5 bases from V and 0 bases from J, leaving 15 bases between. The CDR3 nucleotides are TGTGCCAGCAGCCGATCACTGACAGGTAGCACAGATACGCAGTATTTT. Protein: CASSRSLTGSTDTQYF. Full variable domain (remainder filled in from reference TRBV11-2 and TRBJ2-3): EAGVAQSPRYKIIEKRQSVAFWCNPISGHATLYWYQQILGQGPKLLIQFQNNGVVDDSQLPKDRFSAERLKGVDSTLKIQPAKLEDSAVYLCASSRSLTGSTDTQYFGPGTRLTVL.

This chain links TRBV10-3 with TRBJ1-4; 7 bases match TRBD1. V was pared by 11 bases and J by 6 bases, with 12 bases of the junction left unmatched. CDR3 length: 14 amino acids. Germline V gene sequence: CDR1 ENHRY, CDR2 SYGVKD. The CDR3 loop reads CAARATGSHEKLFF. The DNA for the CDR3 is TGTGCCGCCAGGGCGACAGGGAGCCATGAAAAACTGTTTTTT.